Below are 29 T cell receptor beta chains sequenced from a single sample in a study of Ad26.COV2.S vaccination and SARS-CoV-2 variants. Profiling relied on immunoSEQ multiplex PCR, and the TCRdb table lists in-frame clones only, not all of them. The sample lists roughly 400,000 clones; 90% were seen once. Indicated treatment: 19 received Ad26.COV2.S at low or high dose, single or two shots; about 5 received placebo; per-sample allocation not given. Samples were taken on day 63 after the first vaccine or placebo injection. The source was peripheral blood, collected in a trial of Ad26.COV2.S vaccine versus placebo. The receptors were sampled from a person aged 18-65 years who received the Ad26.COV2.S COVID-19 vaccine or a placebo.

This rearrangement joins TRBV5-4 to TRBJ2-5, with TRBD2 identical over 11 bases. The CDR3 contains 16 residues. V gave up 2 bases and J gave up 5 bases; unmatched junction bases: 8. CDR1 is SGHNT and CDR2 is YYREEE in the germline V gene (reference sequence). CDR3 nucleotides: TGTGCCAGCAGCTTAGGCGGGACTAGCGGAGCGGAGACCCAGTACTTC. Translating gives CASSLGGTSGAETQYF.

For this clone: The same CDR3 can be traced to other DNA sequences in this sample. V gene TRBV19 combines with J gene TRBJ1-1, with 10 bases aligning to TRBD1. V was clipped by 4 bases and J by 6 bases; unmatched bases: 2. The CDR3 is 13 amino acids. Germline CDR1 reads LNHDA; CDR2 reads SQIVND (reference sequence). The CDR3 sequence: CASSRDRGAEAFF. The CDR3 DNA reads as TGTGCCAGTAGTAGGGACAGGGGAGCTGAAGCTTTCTTT.

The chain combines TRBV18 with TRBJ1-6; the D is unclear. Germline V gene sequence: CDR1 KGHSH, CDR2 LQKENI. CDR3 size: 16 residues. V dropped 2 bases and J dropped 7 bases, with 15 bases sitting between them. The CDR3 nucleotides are TGTGCCAGCTCACCAGCGCGGGCCGTTGGAAATTCACCCCTCCACTTT. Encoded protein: CASSPARAVGNSPLHF.

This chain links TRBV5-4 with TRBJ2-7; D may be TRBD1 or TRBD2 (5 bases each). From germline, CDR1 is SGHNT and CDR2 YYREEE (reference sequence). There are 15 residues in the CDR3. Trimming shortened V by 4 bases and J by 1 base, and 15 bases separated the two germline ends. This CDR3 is CASSRGGRESYEQYF. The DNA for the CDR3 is TGTGCCAGCAGCCGTGGTGGCAGGGAGTCCTACGAGCAGTACTTC.

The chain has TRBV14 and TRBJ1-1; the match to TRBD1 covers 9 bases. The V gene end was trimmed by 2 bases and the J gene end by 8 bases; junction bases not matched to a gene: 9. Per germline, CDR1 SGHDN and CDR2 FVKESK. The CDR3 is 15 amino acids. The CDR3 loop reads CASSQPGQGVIEAFF. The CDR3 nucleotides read TGTGCCAGCAGCCAACCGGGACAGGGCGTTATAGAAGCTTTCTTT.

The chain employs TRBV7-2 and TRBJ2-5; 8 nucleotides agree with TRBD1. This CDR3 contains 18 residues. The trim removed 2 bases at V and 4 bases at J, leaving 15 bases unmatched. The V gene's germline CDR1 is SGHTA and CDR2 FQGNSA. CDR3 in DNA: TGTGCCAGCAGCTTAAATCTGGGCCAGGGGGCTTTGAGAGAGACCCAGTACTTC. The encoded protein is CASSLNLGQGALRETQYF.

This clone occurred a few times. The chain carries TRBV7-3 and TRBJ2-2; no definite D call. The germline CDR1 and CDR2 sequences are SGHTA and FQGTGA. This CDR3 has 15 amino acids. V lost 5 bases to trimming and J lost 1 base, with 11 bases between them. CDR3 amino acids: CASSPNGRNTGELFF. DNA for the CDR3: TGTGCCAGCAGCCCGAATGGACGGAACACCGGGGAGCTGTTTTTT. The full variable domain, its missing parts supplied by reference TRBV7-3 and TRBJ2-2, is GAGVSQTPSNKVTEKGKYVELRCDPISGHTALYWYRQSLGQGPEFLIYFQGTGAADDSGLPNDRFFAVRPEGSVSTLKIQRTERGDSAVYLCASSPNGRNTGELFFGEGSRLTVL.

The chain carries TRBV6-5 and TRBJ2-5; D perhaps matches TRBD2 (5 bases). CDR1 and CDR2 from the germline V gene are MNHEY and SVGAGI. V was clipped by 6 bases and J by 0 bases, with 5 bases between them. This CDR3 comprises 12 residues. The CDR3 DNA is TGTGCCAGCAGGGACTACCAAGAGACCCAGTACTTC. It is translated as CASRDYQETQYF.

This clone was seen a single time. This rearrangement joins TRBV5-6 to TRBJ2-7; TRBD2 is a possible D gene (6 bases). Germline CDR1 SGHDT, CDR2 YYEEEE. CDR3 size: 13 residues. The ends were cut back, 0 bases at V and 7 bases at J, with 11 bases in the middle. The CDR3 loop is CASSLVSGREQYF. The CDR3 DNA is TGTGCCAGCAGCTTGGTGTCAGGGAGGGAGCAGTACTTC.

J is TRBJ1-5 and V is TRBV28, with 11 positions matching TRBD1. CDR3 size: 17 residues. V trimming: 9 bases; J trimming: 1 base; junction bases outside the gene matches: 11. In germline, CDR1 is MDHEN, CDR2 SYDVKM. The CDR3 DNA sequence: TGTGCCAGTCTGACCGGGACAGGGGGATTCAGCAATCAGCCCCAGCATTTT. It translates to CASLTGTGGFSNQPQHF.

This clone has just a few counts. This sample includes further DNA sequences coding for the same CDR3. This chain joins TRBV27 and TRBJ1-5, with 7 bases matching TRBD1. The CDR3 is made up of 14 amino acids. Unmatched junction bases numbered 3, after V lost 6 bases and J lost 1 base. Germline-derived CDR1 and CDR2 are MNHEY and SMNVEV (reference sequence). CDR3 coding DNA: TGTGCCAGCAGCCTACAGGGGAGCAATCAGCCCCAGCATTTT. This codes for CASSLQGSNQPQHF.

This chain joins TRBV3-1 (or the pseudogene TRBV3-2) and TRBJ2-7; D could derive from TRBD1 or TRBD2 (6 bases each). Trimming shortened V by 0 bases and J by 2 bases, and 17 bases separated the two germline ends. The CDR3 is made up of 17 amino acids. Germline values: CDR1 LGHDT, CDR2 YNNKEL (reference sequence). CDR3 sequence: CASSQEFGGVSPYEQYF. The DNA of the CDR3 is TGTGCCAGCAGCCAAGAGTTCGGGGGCGTGAGCCCCTACGAGCAGTACTTC.

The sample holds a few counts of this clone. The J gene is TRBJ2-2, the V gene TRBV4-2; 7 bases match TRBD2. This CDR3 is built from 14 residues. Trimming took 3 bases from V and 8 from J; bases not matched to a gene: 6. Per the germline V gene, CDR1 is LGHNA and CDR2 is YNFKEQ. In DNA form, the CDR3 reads TGTGCCAGCAGCCAGACTAGCCTGCCGGGGGAGCTGTTTTTT. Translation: CASSQTSLPGELFF.

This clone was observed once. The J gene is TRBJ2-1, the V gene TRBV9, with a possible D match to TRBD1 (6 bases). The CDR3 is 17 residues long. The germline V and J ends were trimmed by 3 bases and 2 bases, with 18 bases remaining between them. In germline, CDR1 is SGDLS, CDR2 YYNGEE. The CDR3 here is CASSEPPGRGPYNEQFF. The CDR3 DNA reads TGTGCCAGCAGCGAGCCCCCGGGCAGGGGCCCCTACAATGAGCAGTTCTTC. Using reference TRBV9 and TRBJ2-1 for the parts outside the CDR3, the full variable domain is DSGVTQTPKHLITATGQRVTLRCSPRSGDLSVYWYQQSLDQGLQFLIQYYNGEERAKGNILERFSAQQFPDLHSELNLSSLELGDSALYFCASSEPPGRGPYNEQFFGPGTRLTVL.

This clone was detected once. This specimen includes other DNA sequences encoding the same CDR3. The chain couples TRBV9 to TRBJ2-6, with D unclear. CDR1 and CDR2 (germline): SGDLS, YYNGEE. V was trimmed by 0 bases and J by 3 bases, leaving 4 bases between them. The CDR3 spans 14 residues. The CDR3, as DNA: TGTGCCAGCAGCGTAGAGGGTGGGGCCAACGTCCTGACTTTC. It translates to CASSVEGGANVLTF.

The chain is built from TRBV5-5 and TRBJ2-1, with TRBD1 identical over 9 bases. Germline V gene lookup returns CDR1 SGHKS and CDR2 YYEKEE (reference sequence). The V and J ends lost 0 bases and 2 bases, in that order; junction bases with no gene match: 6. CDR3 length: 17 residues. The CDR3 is CASSLARGTGTYNEQFF. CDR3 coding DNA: TGTGCCAGCAGCTTGGCCAGAGGGACAGGGACCTACAATGAGCAGTTCTTC.

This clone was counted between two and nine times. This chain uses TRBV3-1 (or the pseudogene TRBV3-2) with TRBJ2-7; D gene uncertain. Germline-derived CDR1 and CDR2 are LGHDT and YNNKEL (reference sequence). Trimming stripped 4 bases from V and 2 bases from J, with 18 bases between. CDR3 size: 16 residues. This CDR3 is CASSPLGYLPPYEQYF. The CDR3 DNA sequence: TGTGCCAGCAGCCCCCTCGGGTACCTTCCTCCCTACGAGCAGTACTTC.

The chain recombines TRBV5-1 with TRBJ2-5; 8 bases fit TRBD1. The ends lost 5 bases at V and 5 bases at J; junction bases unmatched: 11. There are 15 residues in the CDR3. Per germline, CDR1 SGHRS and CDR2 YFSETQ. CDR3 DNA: TGCGCCAGCAGTGAGAGGACAGGGTCAACGGAGACCCAGTACTTC. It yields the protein CASSERTGSTETQYF. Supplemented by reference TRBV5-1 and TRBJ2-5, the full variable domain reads KAGVTQTPRYLIKTRGQQVTLSCSPISGHRSVSWYQQTPGQGLQFLFEYFSETQRNKGNFPGRFSGRQFSNSRSEMNVSTLELGDSALYLCASSERTGSTETQYFGPGTRLLVL.

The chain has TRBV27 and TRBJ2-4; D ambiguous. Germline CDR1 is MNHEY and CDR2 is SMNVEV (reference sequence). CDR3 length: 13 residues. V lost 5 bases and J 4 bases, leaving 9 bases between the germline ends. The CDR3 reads CASSPTRKNIQYF. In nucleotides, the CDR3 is TGTGCCAGCAGTCCTACACGTAAAAACATTCAGTACTTC.

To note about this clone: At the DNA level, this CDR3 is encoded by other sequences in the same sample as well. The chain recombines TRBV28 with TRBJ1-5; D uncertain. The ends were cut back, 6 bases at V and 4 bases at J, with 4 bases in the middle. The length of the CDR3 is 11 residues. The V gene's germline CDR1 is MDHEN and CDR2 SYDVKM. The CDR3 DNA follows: TGTGCCAGCAGCCGTAATCAGCCCCAGCATTTT. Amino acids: CASSRNQPQHF.

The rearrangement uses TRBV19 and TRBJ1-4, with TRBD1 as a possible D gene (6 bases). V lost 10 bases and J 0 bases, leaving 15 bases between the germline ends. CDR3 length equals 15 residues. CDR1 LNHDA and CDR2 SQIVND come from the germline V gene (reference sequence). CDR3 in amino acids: CATTRGSTTNEKLFF. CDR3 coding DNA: TGTGCCACAACCAGGGGCTCGACAACTAATGAAAAACTGTTTTTT.

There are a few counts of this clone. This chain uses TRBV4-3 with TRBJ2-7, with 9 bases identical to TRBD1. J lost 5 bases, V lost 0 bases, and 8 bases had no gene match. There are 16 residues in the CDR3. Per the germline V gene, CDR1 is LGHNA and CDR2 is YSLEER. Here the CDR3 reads CASSQEEGTGSHEQYF. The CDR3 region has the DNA TGCGCCAGCAGCCAAGAAGAAGGGACAGGGAGCCACGAGCAGTACTTC.

The CDR3, as DNA: TGTGCCAGCAGTGCCGGGACAGGGACCTTATACCACGAGCAGTACTTC. This sequence encodes CASSAGTGTLYHEQYF. This sequence joins TRBV14 and TRBJ2-7; 9 bases are shared with TRBD1. CDR3 length equals 16 residues. The junction had 14 bases not matched to a gene; V was cut back by 6 bases and J by 5 bases. The germline V gene has CDR1 SGHDN and CDR2 FVKESK.

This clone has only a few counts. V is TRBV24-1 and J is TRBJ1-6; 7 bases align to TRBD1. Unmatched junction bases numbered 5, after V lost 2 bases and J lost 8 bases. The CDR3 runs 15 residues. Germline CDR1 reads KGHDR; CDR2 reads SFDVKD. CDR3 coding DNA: TGTGCCACCAGTGATTCGACAGGGTGGTATTCACCCCTCCACTTT. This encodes CATSDSTGWYSPLHF.

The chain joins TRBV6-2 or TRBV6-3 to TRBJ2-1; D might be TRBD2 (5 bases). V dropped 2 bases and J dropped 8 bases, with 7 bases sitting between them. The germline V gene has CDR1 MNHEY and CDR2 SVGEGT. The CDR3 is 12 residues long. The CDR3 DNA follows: TGTGCCAGCAGTTACGGACTGCATGAGCAGTTCTTC. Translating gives CASSYGLHEQFF.

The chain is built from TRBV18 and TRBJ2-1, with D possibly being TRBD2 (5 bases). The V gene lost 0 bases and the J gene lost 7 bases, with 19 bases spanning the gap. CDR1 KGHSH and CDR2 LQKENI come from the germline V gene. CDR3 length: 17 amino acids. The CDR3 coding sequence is TGTGCCAGCTCACCACCGAGAGGGCGTCTTACCGGGAATGAGCAGTTCTTC. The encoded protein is CASSPPRGRLTGNEQFF.

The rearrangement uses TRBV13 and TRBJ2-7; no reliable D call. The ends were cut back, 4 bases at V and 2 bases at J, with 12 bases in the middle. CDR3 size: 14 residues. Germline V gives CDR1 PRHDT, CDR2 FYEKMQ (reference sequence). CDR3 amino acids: CASSSRLSPYEQYF. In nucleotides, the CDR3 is TGTGCCAGCAGCTCCCGATTATCACCCTACGAGCAGTACTTC.

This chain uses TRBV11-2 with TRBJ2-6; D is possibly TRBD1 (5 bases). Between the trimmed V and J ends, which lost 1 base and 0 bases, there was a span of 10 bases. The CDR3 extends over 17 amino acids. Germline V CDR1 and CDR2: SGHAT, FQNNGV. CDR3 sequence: CASSLGLGDSGANVLTF. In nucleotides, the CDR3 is TGTGCCAGCAGCTTAGGGCTAGGGGACTCTGGGGCCAACGTCCTGACTTTC.

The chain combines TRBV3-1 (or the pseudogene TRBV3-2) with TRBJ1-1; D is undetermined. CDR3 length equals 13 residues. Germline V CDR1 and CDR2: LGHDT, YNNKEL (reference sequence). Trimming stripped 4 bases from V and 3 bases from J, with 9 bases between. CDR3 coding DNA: TGTGCCAGCAGCCTACGCGAAGACACTGAAGCTTTCTTT. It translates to CASSLREDTEAFF.